This T cell receptor beta chain derives from a study of molecular identifiers for immune sequencing clone quantification. TCRdb itself ran the PCR reads through MiXCR, one entry per CDR3 protein. Of fewer than 350,000 distinct CDR3 sequences in the sample, about 21% were seen once. Study-level results: More than 97% of effector molecules, versus under 1% of naive-cell molecules, belonged to clones above 20 RNA copies.

Concerning this clonotype: The antigen remains unidentified.

From approximately 20,000 to 1,000,000 sorted cells, naive CD8 libraries were generated with 10%, 30% or 50% RNA. This CDR3 has 11 amino acids. The V gene end was trimmed by 5 bases and the J gene end by 11 bases; junction bases not matched to a gene: 6. Germline values: CDR1 SQVTM, CDR2 ANQGSEA. The V call is TRBV29-1, the J call TRBJ1-1; 9 positions agree with TRBD1. This clonotype was obtained from a human donor in good health. Some libraries in this study had Jurkat cell RNA spiked in. The sample was naive CD8+ T cells from blood, with Jurkat cell RNA spiked in. The sample's subset: FACS-sorted CD8+CD4-CCR7+CD45RA+ naive T cells. The CDR3 here is CSVPDRGWAFF. The CDR3 DNA reads TGCAGCGTTCCGGACAGGGGTTGGGCTTTCTTT.